This TCR beta chain was captured by sequencing in a study of T cell clones after liver transplantation. Sorting of unstimulated PBMCs yielded separate CD3+CD4+ and CD3+CD8+ fractions. There are 13 residues in the CDR3. V gave up 8 bases and J gave up 4 bases, with 12 bases separating them. The germline V gene encodes CDR1 MNHEY and CDR2 SVGAGI. Findings of the study overall: A larger donor-reactive than third-party decline suggested partial antigen-specific deletion. In a couple of subjects, few donor cells limited the measurable donor-reactive repertoire.

The protocol was immunoSEQ multiplex PCR, while the TCRdb copy is restricted to in-frame clones and leaves out a portion. The repertoire holds about 51,000 clones, with roughly nine tenths as singletons. To note about this clone: As yet, its antigen is unknown.

Sequences were derived from CD8+ T cells from blood, sampled 12 months after liver transplant. This chain links TRBV6-5 with TRBJ2-1, with unresolved D. The receptor was isolated from a human patient who received a liver transplant. The graft donor may have given rise to some T cells. CDR3 nucleotides: TGTGCCAGCTCCCCGAATAGTTACAATGAGCAGTTCTTC. This gives the protein CASSPNSYNEQFF.